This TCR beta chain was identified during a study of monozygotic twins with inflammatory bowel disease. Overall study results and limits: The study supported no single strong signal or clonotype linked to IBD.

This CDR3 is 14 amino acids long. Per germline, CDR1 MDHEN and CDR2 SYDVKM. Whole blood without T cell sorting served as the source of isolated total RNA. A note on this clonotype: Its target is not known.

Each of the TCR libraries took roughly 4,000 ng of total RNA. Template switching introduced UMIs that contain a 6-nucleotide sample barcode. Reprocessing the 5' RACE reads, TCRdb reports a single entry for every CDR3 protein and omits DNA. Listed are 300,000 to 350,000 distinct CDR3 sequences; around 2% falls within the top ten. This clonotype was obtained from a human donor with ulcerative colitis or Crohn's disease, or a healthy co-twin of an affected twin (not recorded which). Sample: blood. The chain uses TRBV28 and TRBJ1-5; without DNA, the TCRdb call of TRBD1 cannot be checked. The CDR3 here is CASITRGFYQPQHF.